This entry lists 26 T cell receptor beta chains sequenced from one sample in a study of T cells after somatic rescue of genetic block. Sequenced by immunoSEQ multiplex PCR; TCRdb stores in-frame clones only, minus some. The sample includes tens of thousands of clones, just over 90% of them seen just once. Sequencing used peripheral blood mononuclear cells (PBMCs). These TCRs come from a man aged 35 to 55.

The chain joins TRBV5-4 to TRBJ1-6; 10 bases map to TRBD1. The CDR3 runs to 14 residues. The ends lost 4 bases at V and 13 bases at J; junction bases unmatched: 8. The germline V gene has CDR1 SGHNT and CDR2 YYREEE (reference sequence). The DNA for the CDR3 is TGTGCCAGCAGCGACGGGACAGGGGTCCTCCCCCTCCACTTT. Translated, it gives CASSDGTGVLPLHF. Full variable domain (remainder filled in from reference TRBV5-4 and TRBJ1-6): ETGVTQSPTHLIKTRGQQVTLRCSSQSGHNTVSWYQQALGQGPQFIFQYYREEENGRGNFPPRFSGLQFPNYSSELNVNALELDDSALYLCASSDGTGVLPLHFGNGTRLTVT.

The CDR3 nucleotides are TGTGCCACGGGGACTAGCGGCGCAGATACGCAGTATTTT. This translates into CATGTSGADTQYF. This chain links TRBV6-6 with TRBJ2-3, with 11 bases lining up with TRBD2. Germline V CDR1 and CDR2: MNHNY, SVGAGI (reference sequence). V lost 10 bases to trimming and J lost 4 bases; unmatched junction nucleotides: 4. This CDR3 has 13 amino acids.

Here the CDR3 reads CASSLTRRMTDTEAFF. Written as DNA, the CDR3 is TGCGCCAGCAGCTTGACACGGAGGATGACCGACACTGAAGCTTTCTTT. This chain links TRBV5-1 with TRBJ1-1; D gene ambiguous. Trimming left V 1 base short and J 3 bases short, with 16 bases between. This CDR3 contains 16 residues. The germline gives CDR1 SGHRS, CDR2 YFSETQ.

This clone was detected only a few times. V usage is TRBV29-1 and J usage is TRBJ2-3; D unresolved. This CDR3 spans 13 amino acids. CDR1 and CDR2 (germline): SQVTM, ANQGSEA. V was cut by 3 bases and J by 0 bases, with 7 bases left in between. The CDR3 region is CSVDSFSTDTQYF. Written as DNA, the CDR3 is TGCAGCGTTGACAGTTTCAGCACAGATACGCAGTATTTT.

The chain couples TRBV19 to TRBJ2-7; 11 bases are a match to TRBD2. Germline trimming cut 1 base from V and 9 bases from J; bases unmatched to any gene: 11. Germline-derived CDR1 and CDR2 are LNHDA and SQIVND (reference sequence). CDR3 length: 16 residues. The CDR3 region has the DNA TGTGCCAGTAGTATAGCGACTAGCGGGGCTGTGTCGAGGCAGTACTTC. Its protein is CASSIATSGAVSRQYF.

The rearrangement links TRBV14 to TRBJ2-7, with TRBD1 matching over 10 bases. J lost 0 bases, V lost 0 bases, and 5 bases had no gene match. Germline V gene lookup returns CDR1 SGHDN and CDR2 FVKESK. The CDR3 runs to 17 residues. CDR3 DNA: TGTGCCAGCAGCCAAGACCCGGACAGGGGGAGCTCCTACGAGCAGTACTTC. It codes for CASSQDPDRGSSYEQYF. Full variable domain (rest looked up from reference TRBV14 and TRBJ2-7): EAGVTQFPSHSVIEKGQTVTLRCDPISGHDNLYWYRRVMGKEIKFLLHFVKESKQDESGMPNNRFLAERTGGTYSTLKVQPAELEDSGVYFCASSQDPDRGSSYEQYFGPGTRLTVT.

This chain joins TRBV9 and TRBJ2-2; the D gene is possibly TRBD1 (5 bases). This CDR3 has 13 residues. CDR1 is SGDLS and CDR2 is YYNGEE in the germline V gene. V lost 4 bases to trimming and J lost 3 bases, with 7 bases between them. CDR3 protein: CASSPRDTGELFF. The DNA of the CDR3 is TGTGCCAGCAGCCCCAGGGACACCGGGGAGCTGTTTTTT.

The chain combines TRBV28 with TRBJ1-1; D unresolved. This CDR3 region has 13 residues. The germline V gene has CDR1 MDHEN and CDR2 SYDVKM. The germline V and J ends were trimmed by 1 base and 8 bases, with 11 bases remaining between them. CDR3 protein: CASSLLGRSEAFF. The CDR3 bases are TGTGCCAGCAGTTTATTAGGGCGGTCGGAAGCTTTCTTT. The complete variable domain, with remaining parts taken from reference TRBV28 and TRBJ1-1, reads DVKVTQSSRYLVKRTGEKVFLECVQDMDHENMFWYRQDPGLGLRLIYFSYDVKMKEKGDIPEGYSVSREKKERFSLILESASTNQTSMYLCASSLLGRSEAFFGQGTRLTVV.

The chain joins TRBV10-2 to TRBJ2-1, with TRBD1 matching over 11 bases. V gave up 10 bases and J gave up 7 bases; unmatched junction bases: 6. This CDR3 has 13 residues. Germline-derived CDR1 and CDR2 are WSHSY and SAAADI. As DNA, the CDR3 is TGCGCCAACGGACAGGGGGCTGGAAATGAGCAGTTCTTC. It yields the protein CANGQGAGNEQFF.

The V and J genes are TRBV4-2 and TRBJ2-2; D ambiguous. Germline CDR1 and CDR2: LGHNA and YNFKEQ. The ends were cut back, 3 bases at V and 7 bases at J, with 15 bases in the middle. The CDR3 runs 15 residues. DNA for the CDR3: TGTGCCAGCAGCCAGTTCTCCGGGCAGGTCGGGGAGCTGTTTTTT. Translated: CASSQFSGQVGELFF.

The chain couples TRBV2 to TRBJ1-5, with 8 bases that match TRBD1. V was clipped by 8 bases and J by 7 bases; unmatched bases: 10. CDR3 length: 14 amino acids. Per germline, CDR1 SNHLY and CDR2 FYNNEI. For the CDR3, the DNA is TGTGCCAGCGCATGGACAGGGCGTCAACAGCCCCAGCATTTT. Translated, it gives CASAWTGRQQPQHF.

The chain couples TRBV13 to TRBJ2-7, with 16 bases identical to TRBD2. The CDR3 is 17 amino acids. V trimming: 4 bases; J trimming: 0 bases; junction bases outside the gene matches: 3. Germline V gives CDR1 PRHDT, CDR2 FYEKMQ (reference sequence). The CDR3 loop is CASSSGTSGRASYEQYF. CDR3 in DNA: TGTGCCAGCAGCTCCGGGACTAGCGGGAGGGCCTCCTACGAGCAGTACTTC.

The genes are TRBV6-5 and TRBJ2-3; 8 positions match TRBD1. CDR3 length equals 15 residues. V gave up 5 bases and J gave up 4 bases; unmatched junction bases: 8. CDR1 MNHEY and CDR2 SVGAGI come from the germline V gene. CDR3 region: CASSQRTGRSDTQYF. The CDR3, as DNA: TGTGCCAGCAGTCAGCGGACAGGGAGGTCAGATACGCAGTATTTT.

This chain uses TRBV5-4 with TRBJ2-3, with D hard to call. The CDR3 totals 15 residues. Trimming took off 0 bases at V and 4 bases at J, with 12 bases between the two ends. Germline lookup yields CDR1 SGHNT and CDR2 YYREEE (reference sequence). The chain's CDR3 is CASSLDVAGPDTQYF. The CDR3, as DNA: TGTGCCAGCAGCTTGGATGTGGCAGGACCAGATACGCAGTATTTT.

The genes are TRBV6-1 and TRBJ2-5; D gene ambiguous. Germline values: CDR1 MNHNS, CDR2 SASEGT. This CDR3 region has 13 residues. Trimming left V 2 bases short and J 5 bases short, with 9 bases between. CDR3 sequence (DNA): TGTGCCAGCAGTGAATCGCACACCGAGACCCAGTACTTC. This encodes CASSESHTETQYF.

This chain joins TRBV7-8 and TRBJ2-7; 9 bases are a match to TRBD2. The CDR3 has 16 residues. Trimming removed 5 bases from V and 1 base from J; junction bases left unmatched: 9. Germline CDR1 reads SGHVS; CDR2 reads FQNEAQ. The CDR3 here is CASSPAGGTASYEQYF. The CDR3 DNA reads as TGTGCCAGCAGCCCCGCGGGGGGGACAGCATCCTACGAGCAGTACTTC.

This sequence joins TRBV7-2 and TRBJ1-2, with 7 bases matching TRBD1. CDR3 length: 16 amino acids. The ends lost 5 bases at V and 4 bases at J; junction bases unmatched: 13. Germline CDR1 is SGHTA and CDR2 is FQGNSA. Written as DNA, the CDR3 is TGTGCCAGCAGCCCCCCTGGGGAGGGGGCAGGCTATGGCTACACCTTC. It encodes CASSPPGEGAGYGYTF.

This clone occurred once. In DNA form, the CDR3 reads TGTGCCAGCAGCCTATCCGGGATGAACACCGGGGAGCTGTTTTTT. It yields the protein CASSLSGMNTGELFF. The rearrangement uses TRBV5-6 and TRBJ2-2, with TRBD2 as a possible D gene (5 bases). Germline CDR1 SGHDT, CDR2 YYEEEE. Trimming removed 4 bases from V and 1 base from J, with 11 bases in between. The CDR3 has 15 amino acids.

The gene calls are TRBV7-2 and TRBJ2-2, with D perhaps matching TRBD1 or TRBD2 (6 bases each). Per the germline V gene, CDR1 is SGHTA and CDR2 is FQGNSA. The CDR3 is 17 residues long. V was shortened by 0 bases and J by 3 bases, with 14 bases between the two germline ends. The CDR3: CASSLALGGRYTGELFF. CDR3 in DNA: TGTGCCAGCAGCTTAGCTCTGGGGGGCCGATACACCGGGGAGCTGTTTTTT.

This clone was observed once. The chain links TRBV6-5 to TRBJ2-2; 7 nucleotides line up with TRBD1. This CDR3 has 15 residues. With V trimmed by 6 bases and J by 4 bases, 8 bases remained unmatched. Germline lookup yields CDR1 MNHEY and CDR2 SVGAGI. For the CDR3, the DNA is TGTGCCAGCAGCCTCGGACAGGACCTCACCGGGGAGCTGTTTTTT. It translates to CASSLGQDLTGELFF.

The chain links TRBV19 to TRBJ2-3; TRBD2 is a possible D gene (5 bases). This CDR3 has 17 amino acids. Per the germline V gene, CDR1 is LNHDA and CDR2 is SQIVND (reference sequence). V was trimmed by 3 bases and J by 4 bases, leaving 20 bases between them. The CDR3 region is CASSIVLAGDWSDTQYF. In nucleotides, the CDR3 is TGTGCCAGTAGTATTGTCCTGGCGGGTGATTGGTCAGATACGCAGTATTTT.

The V call is TRBV27, the J call TRBJ2-3; no definite D call. CDR3 size: 13 residues. V was pared by 2 bases and J by 2 bases, with 5 bases between. Per germline, CDR1 MNHEY and CDR2 SMNVEV (reference sequence). CDR3 in amino acids: CASSLGFTDTQYF. The CDR3 DNA is TGTGCCAGCAGTTTAGGGTTCACAGATACGCAGTATTTT.

V is TRBV29-1 and J is TRBJ1-1; D gene ambiguous. V lost 3 bases and J 8 bases, leaving 7 bases between the germline ends. From germline, CDR1 is SQVTM and CDR2 ANQGSEA. The CDR3 is made up of 10 amino acids. CDR3 bases: TGCAGCGTTGAGCTGGGGGAAGCTTTCTTT. It translates to CSVELGEAFF.

The chain combines TRBV5-4 with TRBJ2-7; D tentatively reads TRBD1 or TRBD2 (5 bases each). The V end was cut by 4 bases, the J end by 8 bases, with 22 bases between. Germline lookup yields CDR1 SGHNT and CDR2 YYREEE (reference sequence). The CDR3 extends over 15 amino acids. CDR3 DNA: TGTGCCAGCAGCCCGCCCCCAGTGGGACCCTCTCAGCAGTACTTC. Residues: CASSPPPVGPSQQYF.

J is TRBJ1-5 and V is TRBV10-1; 10 bases align to TRBD1. With 7 bases clipped from V and 2 bases from J, the junction kept 8 bases outside the gene matches. The CDR3 covers 16 residues. CDR1 and CDR2 from the germline V gene are WNHNN and SYGVQD (reference sequence). In DNA, the CDR3 is TGCGCCAGCATCGGACAGGGGGTTAATGGCAATCAGCCCCAGCATTTT. It encodes CASIGQGVNGNQPQHF.

V usage is TRBV18 and J usage is TRBJ2-5; TRBD2 matches 7 bases. This CDR3 spans 19 amino acids. The V gene end was trimmed by 3 bases and the J gene end by 2 bases; junction bases not matched to a gene: 18. Germline loops: CDR1 KGHSH, CDR2 LQKENI. CDR3 sequence (DNA): TGTGCCAGCTCACCCGCCCCCGGGGCTAGCGGAGGTGGGCAAGAGACCCAGTACTTC. Its protein product is CASSPAPGASGGGQETQYF.